This T cell receptor beta chain was identified during a study of blood T cell repertoires in COVID-19. Study-level background: COVID-19 samples from acute and convalescent phases originated in the United States, Italy and Spain. T cells, B-cell-depleted T cells, or PBMCs supplied cDNA or gDNA.

Source study methods: Quantification of nucleated cells was approximated via reference gene primer amplification. Clones were read by immunoSEQ multiplex PCR, and TCRdb kept only the in-frame ones, dropping some. That table gives V, J and clone size, and the DNA gave D and trimming. The sample has about 99,000 clones, 85% to 90% seen once. Sequences were obtained from peripheral blood. The receptor was isolated from a human donor in a cohort sampled during active COVID-19.

CDR3 amino acids: CASSQVQGGTEAFF. The CDR3, as DNA: TGTGCCAGCAGCCAAGTGCAGGGGGGCACTGAAGCTTTCTTT. V and J are TRBV3-1 (or the pseudogene TRBV3-2) and TRBJ1-1, with 7 nucleotides matching TRBD1. Germline values: CDR1 LGHDT, CDR2 YNNKEL (reference sequence). This CDR3 has 14 residues. Trimming cost V 1 base and J 4 bases; bases outside gene matches: 3.